These 28 T cell receptor beta chains were sequenced from one sample in a study of Graves' ophthalmopathy and Graves' hyperthyroidism. The authors amplified TCR beta CDR3 regions, and they did so from RNA transcripts for repertoire sequencing. HTBI-primed first-round RT-PCR preceded second-round multiplex PCR. TCRdb recomputed calls from the multiplex PCR reads with MiXCR, one row per CDR3 protein. The profile shows about 740,000 distinct CDR3 sequences, 40% of them singletons. Input material: peripheral blood. The receptors here all came from an adult man with Graves' ophthalmopathy.

The chain couples TRBV24-1 to TRBJ2-5, with D unresolved. Per germline, CDR1 KGHDR and CDR2 SFDVKD. The ends were cut back, 10 bases at V and 4 bases at J, with 18 bases in the middle. The CDR3 covers 14 residues. The CDR3 loop is CATGNIKAPETQYF. CDR3 nucleotide sequence: TGTGCCACTGGAAATATAAAGGCCCCAGAGACCCAGTACTTC.

Comments on this clonotype: With a much larger clone just one base away, this may be a read error. The J gene is TRBJ1-5, the V gene TRBV7-9, with 9 bases matching TRBD1. CDR1 is SEHNR, CDR2 FQNEAQ, per germline (reference sequence). There are 14 residues in the CDR3. J gave up 9 bases and V 5 bases, and 8 bases lay outside the gene matches. CDR3 in DNA: TGTGCCAGCAGCACCCCGACAGGGGGGGGGCCCCAGCATTTT. It translates to CASSTPTGGGPQHF.

Many counts were recorded for this clonotype. J is TRBJ1-4 and V is TRBV29-1, with no clear D. Germline V CDR1 and CDR2: SQVTM, ANQGSEA. The V and J ends lost 6 bases and 6 bases respectively, with 8 bases between them. The CDR3 contains 11 residues. The CDR3 DNA sequence: TGCAGCGTCGGGCCCCATGAAAAACTGTTTTTT. Translating it yields CSVGPHEKLFF.

This chain uses TRBV5-4 with TRBJ2-2, with TRBD1 as a possible D gene (5 bases). The CDR3 runs 16 residues. CDR1 is SGHNT and CDR2 is YYREEE in the germline V gene (reference sequence). V lost 1 base and J 3 bases, leaving 13 bases between the germline ends. CDR3 amino acids: CASSLLQGGDTGELFF. The DNA for the CDR3 is TGTGCCAGCAGCTTGTTGCAGGGTGGTGACACCGGGGAGCTGTTTTTT.

This clonotype showed up many times. CDR3 bases: TGCAGCGTTGACAGAAAGAACTATGGCTACACCTTC. Its translation is CSVDRKNYGYTF. The gene calls are TRBV29-1 and TRBJ1-2; D unclear. V was shortened by 3 bases and J by 2 bases, with 7 bases between the two germline ends. The germline V gene encodes CDR1 SQVTM and CDR2 ANQGSEA. The CDR3 runs to 12 residues.

To note about this clonotype: The conserved phenylalanine or tryptophan is not found at the CDR3 terminus, so this likely reflects a read error. No DNA is shown, since the ends of the CDR3 on it are uncertain; the CDR3 is the one TCRdb lists. The chain recombines TRBV12-3 or TRBV12-4 with TRBJ2-5; the DNA was not used to check the table's D call, TRBD2. 11 amino acids form the CDR3, both terminal residues included. The CDR3 loop is CASRQTSGGNT.

This clonotype was observed many times. The gene calls are TRBV5-5 and TRBJ1-2; no reliable D call. The germline V gene has CDR1 SGHKS and CDR2 YYEKEE (reference sequence). Deletions cut 0 bases from V and 0 bases from J, with 9 bases between. This CDR3 is built from 15 residues. CDR3 sequence: CASSLEWTANYGYTF. The CDR3 DNA reads TGTGCCAGCAGCTTGGAATGGACGGCTAACTATGGCTACACCTTC.

The J gene is TRBJ2-2, the V gene TRBV12-3 or TRBV12-4, with 10 nucleotides matching TRBD2. After removal of 6 bases from V and 1 base from J, the junction contained 5 bases not matched to a gene. The CDR3 contains 16 residues. The CDR3 nucleotides are TGTGCCAGCAGCTCACGGACTAGCGGGAACACCGGGGAGCTGTTTTTT. Translating it yields CASSSRTSGNTGELFF.

There are many counts of this clonotype. The chain recombines TRBV24-1 with TRBJ2-7; D is possibly TRBD1 (6 bases). V lost 7 bases, J lost 9 bases, and 12 bases lay in between. The CDR3 covers 11 residues. CDR1 is KGHDR, CDR2 SFDVKD, per germline. The CDR3 sequence is CATSEGQRQYF. CDR3 bases: TGTGCCACCAGCGAAGGACAGCGGCAGTACTTC.

The rearrangement joins TRBV10-3 to TRBJ1-1, with D possibly matching TRBD1 (5 bases). V lost 10 bases to trimming and J lost 11 bases, with 20 bases between them. Germline CDR1 ENHRY, CDR2 SYGVKD. This CDR3 has 12 amino acids. Written as DNA, the CDR3 is TGTGCCAGCAGGGTAGAGAAGAGGGCGGCTTTCTTT. As protein: CASRVEKRAAFF.

V and J are TRBV10-3 and TRBJ2-7, with 11 bases matching TRBD2. The CDR3 runs 14 residues. Trimming took 7 bases from V and 3 from J; bases not matched to a gene: 5. CDR1 ENHRY and CDR2 SYGVKD come from the germline V gene. The CDR3 sequence: CAITPGTSGYEQYF. The CDR3 coding sequence is TGTGCCATCACCCCGGGGACTAGCGGCTACGAGCAGTACTTC.

On this clonotype itself: This may be a read error, as it is one base from a much larger clone. V and J are TRBV24-1 and TRBJ1-5, with unresolved D. The CDR3 spans 15 residues. Deletions cut 4 bases from V and 5 bases from J, with 14 bases between. CDR1 is KGHDR and CDR2 is SFDVKD in the germline V gene. The CDR3 spells CATSDTFGRDQPQHF. CDR3 nucleotide sequence: TGTGCCACCAGTGACACTTTTGGACGCGATCAGCCCCAGCATTTT.

This clonotype showed up just a few times. The chain uses TRBV20-1 and TRBJ1-2; 10 nucleotides line up with TRBD1. Looked up from germline, CDR1 is DFQATT and CDR2 is SNEGSKA (reference sequence). Germline trimming cut 1 base from V and 2 bases from J; bases unmatched to any gene: 4. The CDR3 is 15 amino acids. The CDR3 sequence: CSARVTGGSNYGYTF. CDR3 DNA sequence: TGCAGTGCTAGAGTGACAGGGGGCTCAAACTATGGCTACACCTTC.

Ten or more counts support this clonotype. J is TRBJ2-5 and V is TRBV29-1; D is possibly TRBD2 (6 bases). The germline V gene has CDR1 SQVTM and CDR2 ANQGSEA. Trimming took 4 bases from V and 1 from J, leaving 10 bases between them. The CDR3 totals 13 residues. The CDR3, as DNA: TGCAGCGTTGTTGGGGGGTTCCAAGAGACCCAGTACTTC. Amino acids: CSVVGGFQETQYF.

The V gene is TRBV20-1, the J gene TRBJ2-3; TRBD2 matches 8 bases. This CDR3 comprises 13 residues. Trimming cost V 1 base and J 7 bases; bases outside gene matches: 4. The germline CDR1 and CDR2 sequences are DFQATT and SNEGSKA (reference sequence). CDR3 DNA: TGCAGTGCTAGAGTCGGGGGGGCCCATACGCAGTATTTT. It yields the protein CSARVGGAHTQYF.

The rearrangement links TRBV9 to TRBJ2-6; D gene uncertain. The CDR3 length is 16 residues. Germline V gives CDR1 SGDLS, CDR2 YYNGEE. Trimming removed 5 bases at V and 0 bases at J, with 12 bases between. CDR3: CASSYTRSSGANVLTF. Here the CDR3 DNA reads TGTGCCAGCAGTTACACGAGGAGCTCTGGGGCCAACGTCCTGACTTTC.

Only a few counts were recorded for this clonotype. The rearrangement joins TRBV5-4 to TRBJ2-5; 13 bases are shared with TRBD2. The CDR3 has 18 residues. Losses at the gene ends were 4 bases for V and 1 base for J; bases not matched to a gene: 10. Germline V CDR1 and CDR2: SGHNT, YYREEE (reference sequence). The CDR3 sequence: CASSQGTSGATLQETQYF. CDR3 nucleotides: TGTGCCAGCAGCCAAGGGACTAGCGGGGCGACACTCCAAGAGACCCAGTACTTC.

This clonotype has at least ten counts. The chain employs TRBV10-1 and TRBJ1-5; D might be TRBD1 (5 bases). Trimming cost V 2 bases and J 6 bases, with 11 bases left between them. Germline assignment: CDR1 WNHNN and CDR2 SYGVQD (reference sequence). CDR3 size: 14 residues. In nucleotides, the CDR3 is TGCGCCAGCAGTGAGGCAGGGATCGGTCAGCCCCAGCATTTT. Protein product: CASSEAGIGQPQHF.

This clonotype was recorded many times. The rearrangement links TRBV7-2 to TRBJ1-1; TRBD1 matches at 8 bases. The length of the CDR3 is 14 residues. Germline trimming cut 5 bases from V and 1 base from J; bases unmatched to any gene: 3. The germline V gene has CDR1 SGHTA and CDR2 FQGNSA. In nucleotides, the CDR3 is TGTGCCAGCAGCGGGGACAGGTGGAACACTGAAGCTTTCTTT. It codes for CASSGDRWNTEAFF.

V and J are TRBV7-3 and TRBJ2-2, with TRBD2 identical over 9 bases. The CDR3 covers 14 residues. V lost 11 bases and J lost 8; bases outside the gene matches: 12. Per the germline V gene, CDR1 is SGHTA and CDR2 is FQGTGA. The CDR3 spells CAWSKQREAGELFF. CDR3 nucleotides: TGTGCCTGGAGTAAACAGCGGGAGGCTGGGGAGCTGTTTTTT. Full variable domain (missing parts from reference TRBV7-3 and TRBJ2-2): GAGVSQTPSNKVTEKGKYVELRCDPISGHTALYWYRQSLGQGPEFLIYFQGTGAADDSGLPNDRFFAVRPEGSVSTLKIQRTERGDSAVYLCAWSKQREAGELFFGEGSRLTVL.

The CDR3 DNA reads TGCAGTGCTAGAGTCCAGGGGGTTGAAAAACTGTTTTTT. It codes for CSARVQGVEKLFF. The chain joins TRBV20-1 to TRBJ1-4; 7 bases match TRBD1. The CDR3 spans 13 residues. The germline CDR1 and CDR2 sequences are DFQATT and SNEGSKA (reference sequence). V gave up 1 base and J gave up 7 bases; unmatched junction bases: 3.

This clonotype was seen ten or more times. The chain carries TRBV9 and TRBJ2-5; 9 bases fit TRBD1. V gave up 7 bases and J gave up 5 bases; unmatched junction bases: 12. Germline values: CDR1 SGDLS, CDR2 YYNGEE. The CDR3 has 15 residues. CDR3 sequence reads: CASSPGQGQWETQYF. Written as DNA, the CDR3 is TGTGCCAGCTCACCAGGACAGGGGCAGTGGGAGACCCAGTACTTC.

The rearrangement uses TRBV10-3 and TRBJ1-6; no definite D call. The CDR3 totals 12 residues. The germline gives CDR1 ENHRY, CDR2 SYGVKD. The V end lost 10 bases, the J end lost 11 bases, and 15 bases lay between the germline ends. The CDR3 protein is CASSLIRTPLHF. CDR3 coding DNA: TGTGCCAGCAGCCTGATCCGGACACCCCTCCACTTT.

A word on this clonotype: At one end the junction does not follow the germline gene, possibly because of a read error. This chain connects TRBV7-9 to TRBJ1-1; D might be TRBD1 (6 bases). CDR1 is SEHNR and CDR2 is FQNEAQ in the germline V gene (reference sequence). There are 13 residues in the CDR3. The CDR3 region is CASSPSGVTEAFF. For the CDR3, the DNA is TGCGCCAGCAGCCCTTCAGGGGTGACTGAAGCTTTCTTT.

V is TRBV10-3 and J is TRBJ2-2; D might be TRBD1 or TRBD2, each matching 5 bases. From germline, CDR1 is ENHRY and CDR2 SYGVKD. Trimming took off 11 bases at V and 3 bases at J, with 19 bases between the two ends. CDR3 length: 15 amino acids. The CDR3, as DNA: TGTGCCTCTTCCCTGGGACCAACGGACACCGGGGAGCTGTTTTTT. Its protein is CASSLGPTDTGELFF.

The CDR3 DNA reads TGTGCCAGCAGTGATCCCCGCACAGGGCAGTACTTC. Protein: CASSDPRTGQYF. This chain links TRBV25-1 with TRBJ2-7; tentatively, D is TRBD1 (5 bases). This CDR3 spans 12 amino acids. The V end lost 3 bases, the J end lost 9 bases, and 12 bases lay between the germline ends. The V gene's germline CDR1 is MGHDK and CDR2 SYGVNS.

A remark on this clonotype: One junction end disagrees with the germline gene, perhaps due to a read error. V gene TRBV10-3 combines with J gene TRBJ2-5; 10 bases fit TRBD1. The germline CDR1 and CDR2 sequences are ENHRY and SYGVKD. The CDR3 has 16 residues. The CDR3 reads CASSYGRGQGQETQYF. CDR3 nucleotide sequence: TGTGCCAGCAGTTACGGGAGGGGACAGGGGCAAGAGACCCAGTACTTC.

This clonotype has at least ten counts. The chain employs TRBV2 and TRBJ1-2; 11 bases are shared with TRBD1. V lost 6 bases, J lost 5 bases, and 5 bases stayed unmatched. Germline V CDR1 and CDR2: SNHLY, FYNNEI. The CDR3 length is 14 residues. This CDR3 is CASRGGTGGYGYTF. The DNA for the CDR3 is TGTGCCAGCAGGGGAGGGACAGGGGGATATGGCTACACCTTC. The full variable domain, in which reference TRBV2 and TRBJ1-2 provide the parts outside the CDR3, is EPEVTQTPSHQVTQMGQEVILRCVPISNHLYFYWYRQILGQKVEFLVSFYNNEISEKSEIFDDQFSVERPDGSNFTLKIRSTKLEDSAMYFCASRGGTGGYGYTFGSGTRLTVV.